A single T cell receptor beta chain is shown here with its context. What it recognizes is unknown. These data originate in a study of radiation and T cells in renal cell carcinoma. Study observations and caveats: Without pretreatment biopsies, baseline tumor clonotype presence was undetermined. In blood, top tumor clones expanded by 2 weeks, shrinking by 4.

Method: immunoSEQ multiplex PCR; TCRdb's copy keeps in-frame clones and lacks some. The data show over 85,000 clones, approximately 86% seen once. Time point specified: blood 4 weeks post-SBRT, at nephrectomy. The treatment here: 15 Gy SBRT to primary tumor, nephrectomy 4 weeks later. This clonotype was sampled from a man aged 45-60 years with renal cell carcinoma. The material sequenced was blood, taken from a patient whose treatment included radiotherapy and nephrectomy.

DNA for the CDR3: TGTGCCAGCAGCTTTTTGTTTGGAGGAGGGCAGGGGGACACCGGGGAGCTGTTTTTT. Protein sequence: CASSFLFGGGQGDTGELFF. The V call is TRBV7-9, the J call TRBJ2-2, with D perhaps TRBD1 (7 bases). Trimming took off 3 bases at V and 3 bases at J, with 23 bases between the two ends. Germline values: CDR1 SEHNR, CDR2 FQNEAQ (reference sequence). This CDR3 region has 19 residues.